These 5 T cell receptor beta chains originate from one sample sequenced in a study of cytomegalovirus exposure and HLA in healthy donors. The PCR contained 60 Vbeta and 13 Jbeta primers. Data came from immunoSEQ multiplex PCR; TCRdb stores just in-frame clones and leaves some out. The data hold 150,000 to 200,000 clones, with around 81% observed a single time. Sequenced input: PBMCs. These receptors came from a woman aged 25 to 39 in good health and CMV-seronegative.

V is TRBV27 and J is TRBJ1-3, with D possibly TRBD1 on 6 matching bases. This CDR3 spans 16 amino acids. The V end was cut by 0 bases, the J end by 2 bases, with 11 bases between. Germline V CDR1 and CDR2: MNHEY, SMNVEV (reference sequence). Here the CDR3 reads CASSLSPGGPGNTIYF. As DNA, the CDR3 is TGTGCCAGCAGTTTATCCCCCGGGGGGCCTGGAAACACCATATATTTT.

This clone has just one count. V and J are TRBV15 and TRBJ1-4; unclear D gene. CDR3 length: 13 residues. Between the trimmed V and J ends, which lost 9 bases and 0 bases, there was a span of 8 bases. Germline V gives CDR1 LNHNV, CDR2 YYDKDF (reference sequence). CDR3 sequence reads: CATAQPTNEKLFF. In nucleotides, the CDR3 is TGTGCCACTGCACAGCCAACTAATGAAAAACTGTTTTTT.

J is TRBJ2-7 and V is TRBV11-2; TRBD1 might be the D (6 bases). The CDR3 covers 12 residues. V was clipped by 8 bases and J by 3 bases, with 11 bases between them. Germline values: CDR1 SGHAT, CDR2 FQNNGV. The chain's CDR3 is CASGLGGYEQYF. For the CDR3, the DNA is TGTGCCAGCGGGCTAGGGGGCTACGAGCAGTACTTC.

V usage is TRBV4-3 and J usage is TRBJ2-7, with D unclear. V was trimmed by 5 bases and J by 0 bases, leaving 11 bases between them. Per germline, CDR1 LGHNA and CDR2 YSLEER. The CDR3 loop spans 14 amino acids. In DNA form, the CDR3 reads TGCGCCAGCAGCGACCTGACTGTCTCCTACGAGCAGTACTTC. It is translated as CASSDLTVSYEQYF.

The DNA for the CDR3 is TGTGCCAGTAAATCAGCGTGGGGGCGCAACAACTATGGCTACACCTTC. Translating gives CASKSAWGRNNYGYTF. V is TRBV19 and J is TRBJ1-2; D might be TRBD1 (6 bases). The CDR3 has 16 residues. Germline V CDR1 and CDR2: LNHDA, SQIVND (reference sequence). V was cut by 7 bases and J by 2 bases, with 20 bases left in between.